These 21 T cell receptor beta chains came from one sample sequenced in a study of blood T cell repertoires in COVID-19. This table comes from immunoSEQ multiplex PCR, and its TCRdb copy is limited to in-frame clones, with some not included. The table shows 150,000 or so clones, with 83% occurring only once. Input material: PBMCs or T cells enriched from blood (not recorded which). These receptors were taken from a woman aged 50 to 60 who had recovered from COVID-19.

V usage is TRBV30 and J usage is TRBJ1-1, with 8 positions matching TRBD1. J was trimmed by 0 bases and V by 7 bases; bases with no gene match: 4. Germline V lookup: CDR1 GTSNPN, CDR2 SVGIG (reference sequence). There are 13 residues in the CDR3. CDR3 sequence (DNA): TGTGCCTATGACAGGGGAATGAACACTGAAGCTTTCTTT. The encoded protein is CAYDRGMNTEAFF.

J is TRBJ1-4 and V is TRBV2, with 9 bases matching TRBD1. This CDR3 region has 14 residues. Unmatched junction bases numbered 6, after V lost 5 bases and J lost 8 bases. Germline V gives CDR1 SNHLY, CDR2 FYNNEI. CDR3 coding DNA: TGTGCCAGCAGTAGGGACAGGGCTGGGGAAAAACTGTTTTTT. Translating gives CASSRDRAGEKLFF.

The rearrangement uses TRBV27 and TRBJ1-4, with a tentative D call TRBD1 (5 bases). The CDR3 length is 15 residues. V lost 3 bases to trimming and J lost 8 bases, with 16 bases between them. Germline V gives CDR1 MNHEY, CDR2 SMNVEV (reference sequence). The CDR3 is CASSFFRGGDEKLFF. CDR3 DNA sequence: TGTGCCAGCAGTTTCTTTCGGGGGGGAGACGAAAAACTGTTTTTT.

The chain uses TRBV29-1 and TRBJ1-1; D not certain. V was shortened by 6 bases and J by 11 bases, with 22 bases between the two germline ends. The CDR3 has 13 residues. CDR1 and CDR2 from the germline V gene are SQVTM and ANQGSEA. CDR3 region: CSVEGGFPGAAFF. The CDR3 coding sequence is TGCAGCGTAGAGGGAGGCTTCCCTGGTGCTGCTTTCTTT.

This rearrangement joins TRBV7-3 to TRBJ2-3; 10 bases line up with TRBD2. Trimming cost V 1 base and J 0 bases; bases outside gene matches: 10. CDR1 is SGHTA, CDR2 FQGTGA, per germline. The CDR3 loop spans 19 amino acids. The CDR3 loop reads CASSLRGPLAGVSTDTQYF. In DNA form, the CDR3 reads TGTGCCAGCAGCTTAAGAGGTCCCCTAGCGGGGGTTAGCACAGATACGCAGTATTTT.

This sequence joins TRBV28 and TRBJ1-4; D ambiguous. The germline V gene has CDR1 MDHEN and CDR2 SYDVKM. CDR3 length: 13 residues. Trimming pared 3 bases from V and 3 bases from J, leaving 5 bases between. For the CDR3, the DNA is TGTGCCAGCAGTTTGTTATCTAATGAAAAACTGTTTTTT. It encodes CASSLLSNEKLFF.

The J gene is TRBJ1-2, the V gene TRBV18; D call uncertain. The germline V and J ends were trimmed by 3 bases and 4 bases, with 18 bases remaining between them. The CDR3 is 16 amino acids. From germline, CDR1 is KGHSH and CDR2 LQKENI. CDR3 nucleotides: TGTGCCAGCTCACCTCCGAACCAGACCGCGGTCTATGGCTACACCTTC. Amino acids: CASSPPNQTAVYGYTF.

The chain links TRBV30 to TRBJ1-6, with TRBD1 identical over 9 bases. This CDR3 is built from 16 residues. Germline assignment: CDR1 GTSNPN and CDR2 SVGIG (reference sequence). Unmatched junction bases numbered 10, after V lost 4 bases and J lost 6 bases. The CDR3 DNA reads as TGTGCCTGGATCCCGGGGCGGGACAGGGTTAATTCACCCCTCCACTTT. Encoded protein: CAWIPGRDRVNSPLHF. The variable domain in full, with the rest retrieved from reference TRBV30 and TRBJ1-6, is SQTIHQWPATLVQPVGSPLSLECTVEGTSNPNLYWYRQAAGRGLQLLFYSVGIGQISSEVPQNLSASRPQDRQFILSSKKLLLSDSGFYLCAWIPGRDRVNSPLHFGNGTRLTVT.

The CDR3 reads CASSEAGPGGYNEQFF. The CDR3 DNA reads as TGTGCCAGCAGTGAAGCCGGACCGGGAGGATACAATGAGCAGTTCTTC. The V gene is TRBV6-1, the J gene TRBJ2-1; 7 nucleotides agree with TRBD2. Germline V lookup: CDR1 MNHNS, CDR2 SASEGT. The CDR3 loop spans 16 amino acids. V shed 0 bases and J 4 bases; nucleotides not matched to a gene: 6.

The chain employs TRBV10-3 and TRBJ2-4; 7 bases align to TRBD1. The V and J ends lost 10 bases and 14 bases, in that order; junction bases with no gene match: 17. This CDR3 comprises 13 residues. Germline CDR1 ENHRY, CDR2 SYGVKD. CDR3 protein: CANSLSLRDRKYF. CDR3 DNA sequence: TGTGCCAACTCCCTCTCCCTCCGGGACAGAAAGTACTTC.

The chain couples TRBV27 to TRBJ1-5; D gene uncertain. The CDR3 consists of 13 residues. Germline V gene data show CDR1 as MNHEY and CDR2 as SMNVEV (reference sequence). The germline V and J ends were trimmed by 8 bases and 3 bases, with 11 bases remaining between them. The CDR3 here is CASALAYNQPQHF. The CDR3 nucleotides are TGTGCCAGCGCCCTAGCTTACAATCAGCCCCAGCATTTT.

This clone has ten or more counts. The CDR3 loop is CASNVRVNEQFF. The CDR3 nucleotides are TGTGCCAGCAACGTCCGGGTAAATGAGCAGTTCTTC. The chain has TRBV5-6 and TRBJ2-1; no definite D call. This CDR3 is 12 amino acids long. In germline, CDR1 is SGHDT, CDR2 YYEEEE. Trimming left V 6 bases short and J 7 bases short, with 11 bases between.

The chain combines TRBV27 with TRBJ2-5; 9 nucleotides agree with TRBD2. V lost 8 bases and J lost 4; bases outside the gene matches: 8. The CDR3 sequence is 14 residues long. CDR1 is MNHEY, CDR2 SMNVEV, per germline (reference sequence). The CDR3 DNA reads as TGTGCCAGCTCTCTAGCGGGACGTTTAGAGACCCAGTACTTC. Its translation: CASSLAGRLETQYF.

This rearrangement joins TRBV18 to TRBJ1-3, with D perhaps TRBD1 (5 bases). Trimming shortened V by 3 bases and J by 0 bases, and 18 bases separated the two germline ends. In germline, CDR1 is KGHSH, CDR2 LQKENI. The CDR3 sequence is 18 residues long. The CDR3 reads CASSPLTVPTHSGNTIYF. The CDR3 bases are TGTGCCAGCTCACCGTTGACAGTCCCTACTCACTCTGGAAACACCATATATTTT.

This sequence joins TRBV19 and TRBJ2-2, with 9 bases lining up with TRBD1. V was clipped by 4 bases and J by 2 bases; unmatched bases: 5. The V gene's germline CDR1 is LNHDA and CDR2 SQIVND (reference sequence). The CDR3 extends over 16 amino acids. CDR3 sequence (DNA): TGTGCCAGTAGTACCCCGGGACAGGGTAACACCGGGGAGCTGTTTTTT. Amino acids: CASSTPGQGNTGELFF.

The chain couples TRBV5-1 to TRBJ1-1; maybe TRBD1 (5 bases). The length of the CDR3 is 15 residues. Germline CDR1 reads SGHRS; CDR2 reads YFSETQ. V was cut by 4 bases and J by 0 bases, with 13 bases left in between. CDR3 residues: CASSPETVVNTEAFF. In DNA form, the CDR3 reads TGCGCCAGCAGCCCAGAGACAGTAGTGAACACTGAAGCTTTCTTT.

This clone was recorded a few times. The chain couples TRBV28 to TRBJ2-1; possible D gene TRBD1, 6 bases. Germline V gene data show CDR1 as MDHEN and CDR2 as SYDVKM. This CDR3 region has 11 residues. The V and J ends lost 2 bases and 13 bases respectively, with 9 bases between them. CDR3 protein: CASSLTGLQFF. In nucleotides, the CDR3 is TGTGCCAGCAGTTTAACAGGGTTACAGTTCTTC.

J is TRBJ2-5 and V is TRBV5-1, with TRBD1 as a possible D gene (5 bases). Germline-derived CDR1 and CDR2 are SGHRS and YFSETQ. The CDR3 runs 12 residues. The ends were cut back, 6 bases at V and 5 bases at J, with 11 bases in the middle. CDR3 nucleotide sequence: TGCGCCAGCAAAGGGGTGGCGGAGACCCAGTACTTC. Translated: CASKGVAETQYF.

This chain uses TRBV30 with TRBJ2-1; 12 bases agree with TRBD2. J gave up 8 bases and V 2 bases, and 7 bases lay outside the gene matches. CDR1 GTSNPN and CDR2 SVGIG come from the germline V gene (reference sequence). The CDR3 runs 15 residues. This CDR3 reads CAWSTPSGGGYEQFF. In DNA form, the CDR3 reads TGTGCCTGGAGTACCCCTAGCGGGGGGGGATATGAGCAGTTCTTC.

The genes are TRBV3-1 (or the pseudogene TRBV3-2) and TRBJ1-5; no reliable D call. V lost 1 base, J lost 3 bases, and 10 bases lay in between. Germline lookup yields CDR1 LGHDT and CDR2 YNNKEL (reference sequence). The CDR3 contains 15 residues. The CDR3 loop reads CASSQVAPPNQPQHF. CDR3 nucleotides: TGTGCCAGCAGCCAAGTGGCCCCCCCCAATCAGCCCCAGCATTTT.

The chain couples TRBV5-1 to TRBJ2-3; 11 bases agree with TRBD2. CDR3 size: 17 residues. V dropped 3 bases and J dropped 1; count of bases not matched to a gene: 7. CDR1 and CDR2 (germline): SGHRS, YFSETQ. The CDR3, as DNA: TGCGCCAGCAGCTCCCCTAGCGGGGGGAGTGGCACAGATACGCAGTATTTT. Translating it yields CASSSPSGGSGTDTQYF.